This is a list of T cell receptor beta chains from one sample in a study of T cell responses to AZD1222 COVID-19 vaccine. Clones were sequenced by immunoSEQ multiplex PCR, and TCRdb holds only the in-frame ones, with some missing. The data show roughly 120,000 clones, 88% seen once. Sequences were derived from peripheral blood, sampled on day 0 of AZD1222 vaccination. These receptors were taken from an adult in good health. Both conserved end residues are part of each CDR3. A D gene is named only where the DNA matches it firmly. The size field is filled for only some rows; it gives once, few, many or a size class.

clone_size	v_call	d_call	j_call	cdr3_nt	cdr3_aa
NA	TRBV27	TRBD1	TRBJ1-1	TGTGCCAGCAGTTTAACAGGGGGATGGCTTACTGAAGCTTTCTTT	CASSLTGGWLTEAFF
NA	TRBV27	TRBD1	TRBJ2-7	TGTGCCAGCAGTCCGATGCCGCCCGGGACAGGCTACGAGCAGTACTTC	CASSPMPPGTGYEQYF
NA	TRBV9	TRBD1	TRBJ2-7	TGTGCCAGCAGCGCCGGGACAGGGCCCCCGTACGAGCAGTACTTC	CASSAGTGPPYEQYF
NA	TRBV6-5	TRBD1	TRBJ1-1	TGTGCCAGCAAAGCGGACAGGGGAAACACTGAAGCTTTCTTT	CASKADRGNTEAFF
once	TRBV3-1/TRBV3-2	TRBD1	TRBJ1-2	TGTGCCAGCAGCCAGGACAGGGGTTTAGGCGGCTACACCTTC	CASSQDRGLGGYTF
NA	TRBV28	NA	TRBJ1-1	TGTGCCAGCAGTTTCGGGGGGCTGAACACTGAAGCTTTCTTT	CASSFGGLNTEAFF
NA	TRBV12-3/TRBV12-4	TRBD1	TRBJ1-2	TGTGCCAGCAGCCAAGGGACAGGCTATGGCTACACCTTC	CASSQGTGYGYTF
NA	TRBV11-2	TRBD2	TRBJ2-1	TGTGCCAGCAGCTTTACTAGCGGGGGTCAAATTGAGCAGTTCTTC	CASSFTSGGQIEQFF
NA	TRBV19	TRBD2	TRBJ2-3	TGTGCCAGTAGTATGAGCGGGACTAACACAGATACGCAGTATTTT	CASSMSGTNTDTQYF
NA	TRBV2	NA	TRBJ2-2	TGTGCCAGCAGTGAATTAGAAAACACCGGGGAGCTGTTTTTT	CASSELENTGELFF
NA	TRBV2	NA	TRBJ2-7	TGTGCCGGACTGGGCCGGTTCTCCTACGAGCAGTACTTC	CAGLGRFSYEQYF